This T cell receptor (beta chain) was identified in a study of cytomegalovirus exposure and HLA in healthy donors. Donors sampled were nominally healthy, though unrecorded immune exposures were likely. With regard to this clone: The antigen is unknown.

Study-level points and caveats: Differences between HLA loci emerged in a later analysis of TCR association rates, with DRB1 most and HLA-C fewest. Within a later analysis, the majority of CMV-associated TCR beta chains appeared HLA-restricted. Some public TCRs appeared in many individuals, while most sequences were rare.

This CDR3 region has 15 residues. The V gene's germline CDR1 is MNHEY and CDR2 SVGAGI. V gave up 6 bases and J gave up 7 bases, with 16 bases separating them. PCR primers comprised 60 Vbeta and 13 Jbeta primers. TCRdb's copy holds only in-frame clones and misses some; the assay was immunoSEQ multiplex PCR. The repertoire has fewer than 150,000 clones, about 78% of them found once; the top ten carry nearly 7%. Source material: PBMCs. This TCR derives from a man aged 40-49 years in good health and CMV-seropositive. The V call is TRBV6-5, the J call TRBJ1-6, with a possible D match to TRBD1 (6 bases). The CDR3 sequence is CASRPGRGRNSPLHF. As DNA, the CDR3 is TGTGCCAGCAGACCTGGGCGGGGGCGGAATTCACCCCTCCACTTT.